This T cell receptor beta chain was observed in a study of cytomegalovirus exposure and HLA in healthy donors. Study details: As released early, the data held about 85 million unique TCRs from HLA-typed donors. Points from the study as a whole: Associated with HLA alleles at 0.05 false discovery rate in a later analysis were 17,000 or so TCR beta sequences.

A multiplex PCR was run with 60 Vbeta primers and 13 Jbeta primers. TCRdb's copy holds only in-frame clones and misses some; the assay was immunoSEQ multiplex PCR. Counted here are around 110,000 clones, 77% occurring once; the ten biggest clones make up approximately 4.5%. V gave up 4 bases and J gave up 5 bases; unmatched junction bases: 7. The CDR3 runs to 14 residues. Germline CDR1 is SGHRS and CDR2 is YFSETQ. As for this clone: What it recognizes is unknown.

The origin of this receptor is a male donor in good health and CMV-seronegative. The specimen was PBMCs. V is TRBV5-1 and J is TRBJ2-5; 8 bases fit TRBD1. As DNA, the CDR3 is TGCGCCAGCAGCCCTAGGACAGGGCAGGAGACCCAGTACTTC. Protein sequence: CASSPRTGQETQYF.